The 25 T cell receptor beta chains given below trace back to one sample, sequenced in a study of cytomegalovirus exposure and HLA in healthy donors. PCR primers comprised 60 Vbeta and 13 Jbeta primers. TCRdb's copy holds only in-frame clones and misses some; the assay was immunoSEQ multiplex PCR. The sample holds fewer than 250,000 clones, about 69% seen once. Sequences were obtained from PBMCs. All receptors derive from a man in his thirties or forties in good health and CMV-seropositive.

The chain combines TRBV5-4 with TRBJ1-3; the match to TRBD1 covers 7 bases. The CDR3 sequence is 13 residues long. V trimming: 4 bases; J trimming: 4 bases; junction bases outside the gene matches: 2. Germline V gene lookup returns CDR1 SGHNT and CDR2 YYREEE (reference sequence). This CDR3 is CASSEGQGNTIYF. CDR3 sequence (DNA): TGTGCCAGCAGCGAGGGACAGGGAAACACCATATATTTT.

The chain employs TRBV7-2 and TRBJ2-3; TRBD1 is a possible D gene (5 bases). CDR3 length: 12 residues. Germline loops: CDR1 SGHTA, CDR2 FQGNSA. The V end lost 6 bases, the J end lost 6 bases, and 10 bases lay between the germline ends. The CDR3 spells CASRRGGDTQYF. CDR3 bases: TGTGCCAGCAGAAGGGGTGGCGATACGCAGTATTTT. The entire variable domain, with the rest obtained from reference TRBV7-2 and TRBJ2-3, is as follows: GAGVSQSPSNKVTEKGKDVELRCDPISGHTALYWYRQSLGQGLEFLIYFQGNSAPDKSGLPSDRFSAERTGGSVSTLTIQRTQQEDSAVYLCASRRGGDTQYFGPGTRLTVL.

V usage is TRBV5-1 and J usage is TRBJ1-3; D is ambiguous. The germline V gene encodes CDR1 SGHRS and CDR2 YFSETQ. The V end lost 0 bases, the J end lost 6 bases, and 7 bases lay between the germline ends. The CDR3 spans 13 residues. CDR3 sequence: CASSLGQSNTIYF. The DNA of the CDR3 is TGCGCCAGCAGCTTGGGCCAGTCAAACACCATATATTTT.

The CDR3 sequence: CAEGMAGANVLTF. CDR3 coding DNA: TGTGCCGAGGGAATGGCTGGGGCCAACGTCCTGACTTTC. The chain recombines TRBV30 with TRBJ2-6, with a tentative D call TRBD2 (5 bases). CDR1 and CDR2 (germline): GTSNPN, SVGIG (reference sequence). This CDR3 has 13 amino acids. V was shortened by 8 bases and J by 2 bases, with 10 bases between the two germline ends.

The chain couples TRBV2 to TRBJ1-5; 7 positions agree with TRBD1. Trimming cost V 6 bases and J 6 bases; bases outside gene matches: 8. This CDR3 is built from 14 residues. The V gene's germline CDR1 is SNHLY and CDR2 FYNNEI. CDR3 protein: CASRYTGAGQPQHF. In DNA, the CDR3 is TGTGCCAGCAGATACACAGGGGCCGGTCAGCCCCAGCATTTT.

This chain links TRBV7-6 with TRBJ1-1; 8 bases fit TRBD1. In germline, CDR1 is SGHVS, CDR2 FNYEAQ. CDR3 length equals 14 residues. V dropped 6 bases and J dropped 1; count of bases not matched to a gene: 4. The CDR3: CASSPQGANTEAFF. The CDR3 DNA sequence: TGTGCCAGCAGTCCGCAGGGGGCGAACACTGAAGCTTTCTTT.

V gene TRBV19 combines with J gene TRBJ2-2; 10 bases match TRBD1. The CDR3 has 17 residues. V was pared by 3 bases and J by 4 bases, with 8 bases of the junction left unmatched. The germline V gene has CDR1 LNHDA and CDR2 SQIVND (reference sequence). Here the CDR3 DNA reads TGTGCCAGTAGTATGAAGGGACAGGGGAGAACCACCGGGGAGCTGTTTTTT. Protein sequence: CASSMKGQGRTTGELFF.

For this clone: Other DNA sequences within the sample encode an identical CDR3. J is TRBJ1-2 and V is TRBV6-5; D gene ambiguous. This CDR3 spans 14 amino acids. Germline CDR1 is MNHEY and CDR2 is SVGAGI. Between the trimmed V and J ends, which lost 0 bases and 2 bases, there was a span of 7 bases. CDR3 sequence reads: CASSYSTGNYGYTF. CDR3 nucleotides: TGTGCCAGCAGTTACTCTACGGGGAACTATGGCTACACCTTC.

This CDR3 reads CASRGWGGAIQETQYF. The CDR3 region has the DNA TGTGCCAGCCGAGGGTGGGGGGGGGCCATCCAAGAGACCCAGTACTTC. The chain recombines TRBV6-4 with TRBJ2-5, with D maybe TRBD2 (7 bases). Between the trimmed V and J ends, which lost 8 bases and 1 base, there was a span of 20 bases. This CDR3 region has 16 residues. Germline CDR1 and CDR2: MRHNA and SNTAGT.

The V gene is TRBV5-6, the J gene TRBJ2-7; D unresolved. The germline gives CDR1 SGHDT, CDR2 YYEEEE. The V end was cut by 1 base, the J end by 4 bases, with 6 bases between. This CDR3 is 12 amino acids long. CDR3 bases: TGTGCCAGCAGCTTGACCCTATACGAGCAGTACTTC. Protein product: CASSLTLYEQYF.

The rearrangement links TRBV7-9 to TRBJ2-2, with TRBD1 matching 10 bases. The CDR3 consists of 15 residues. After removal of 5 bases from V and 4 bases from J, the junction contained 4 bases not matched to a gene. Per the germline V gene, CDR1 is SEHNR and CDR2 is FQNEAQ (reference sequence). The CDR3 is CASSPRTGGTGELFF. In DNA, the CDR3 is TGTGCCAGCAGCCCGAGGACAGGGGGCACCGGGGAGCTGTTTTTT.

This clone was counted between two and nine times. This chain joins TRBV6-1 and TRBJ1-1; TRBD1 aligns across 9 bases. With V trimmed by 11 bases and J by 14 bases, 15 bases remained unmatched. From germline, CDR1 is MNHNS and CDR2 SASEGT. CDR3 length: 12 residues. CDR3 region: CACQGDRDVPFF. DNA for the CDR3: TGTGCCTGCCAGGGGGACAGGGACGTTCCCTTCTTT.

As to this clone: Other DNA sequences within the sample encode an identical CDR3. The CDR3 DNA reads TGTGCCAGCTCACCAAGGGGAGATACGCAGTATTTT. It codes for CASSPRGDTQYF. The J gene is TRBJ2-3, the V gene TRBV18, with a weak D call TRBD1 (5 bases). The ends were cut back, 2 bases at V and 5 bases at J, with 5 bases in the middle. The V gene's germline CDR1 is KGHSH and CDR2 LQKENI. The CDR3 runs to 12 residues.

The chain's CDR3 is CASSVGGGGPYEQYF. In nucleotides, the CDR3 is TGTGCCAGCAGCGTAGGGGGGGGAGGGCCCTACGAGCAGTACTTC. This rearrangement joins TRBV9 to TRBJ2-7; 7 nucleotides line up with TRBD2. The CDR3 is made up of 15 amino acids. With 0 bases clipped from V and 2 bases from J, the junction kept 5 bases outside the gene matches. The germline V gene has CDR1 SGDLS and CDR2 YYNGEE.

Remarks on this clone: This same CDR3 is encoded by further DNA sequences in the sample. V is TRBV4-3 and J is TRBJ2-5; no definite D call. The CDR3 consists of 13 residues. Trimming removed 1 base at V and 2 bases at J, with 5 bases between. The germline gives CDR1 LGHNA, CDR2 YSLEER. The DNA of the CDR3 is TGCGCCAGCAGCCAAGCACTTCAAGAGACCCAGTACTTC. Amino acid sequence: CASSQALQETQYF.

This clone was recorded only once. The chain couples TRBV7-2 to TRBJ1-1; 7 bases are a match to TRBD1. Germline trimming cut 5 bases from V and 5 bases from J; bases unmatched to any gene: 8. This CDR3 has 14 amino acids. Germline loops: CDR1 SGHTA, CDR2 FQGNSA. The CDR3 sequence is CASSLIQGNTEAFF. The CDR3 region has the DNA TGTGCCAGCAGCCTAATACAGGGGAATACTGAAGCTTTCTTT.

This clone was counted once. The V call is TRBV11-2, the J call TRBJ2-3, with 10 nucleotides matching TRBD2. Looked up from germline, CDR1 is SGHAT and CDR2 is FQNNGV. The CDR3 runs 15 residues. J lost 1 base, V lost 5 bases, and 3 bases had no gene match. The CDR3 DNA reads TGTGCCAGCAGCCCCCTAGCGGGGGGCACAGATACGCAGTATTTT. This codes for CASSPLAGGTDTQYF.

This clone was detected only once. The rearrangement joins TRBV4-2 to TRBJ1-4; perhaps TRBD1 as D (6 bases). Germline CDR1 and CDR2: LGHNA and YNFKEQ. With 2 bases removed from V and 7 bases from J, the gap between germline ends came to 17 bases. This CDR3 region has 16 residues. The CDR3 DNA reads as TGTGCCAGCAGCCAAAACGGGGGGGGCGGAGTTGAAAAACTGTTTTTT. The encoded protein is CASSQNGGGGVEKLFF.

The CDR3 nucleotides read TGTGCCAGCTCCCCAAGAGAGCGGCTAGCGGTTAACTACGAGCAGTACTTC. Translation: CASSPRERLAVNYEQYF. The chain employs TRBV7-9 and TRBJ2-7; 7 nucleotides match TRBD2. The CDR3 extends over 17 amino acids. CDR1 SEHNR and CDR2 FQNEAQ come from the germline V gene (reference sequence). Losses at the gene ends were 8 bases for V and 3 bases for J; bases not matched to a gene: 19.

The chain employs TRBV19 and TRBJ2-1, with 8 nucleotides matching TRBD2. The V segment lost 6 bases and the J segment 8 bases; nucleotides outside the gene matches: 9. Per the germline V gene, CDR1 is LNHDA and CDR2 is SQIVND (reference sequence). This CDR3 comprises 14 residues. The CDR3 DNA follows: TGTGCCAGTAGGAACGGGGGGGCCGATTATGAGCAGTTCTTC. It encodes CASRNGGADYEQFF.

The chain has TRBV7-9 and TRBJ1-2; weak D call: TRBD1 (5 bases). The CDR3 contains 19 residues. V gave up 4 bases and J gave up 4 bases, with 28 bases separating them. Per the germline V gene, CDR1 is SEHNR and CDR2 is FQNEAQ (reference sequence). The CDR3 DNA sequence: TGTGCCAGCAGCTCCCCGGGGCGGGACCTCTCCCTTAGGGGCTATGGCTACACCTTC. As protein: CASSSPGRDLSLRGYGYTF.

The chain couples TRBV30 to TRBJ2-7; 8 bases fit TRBD2. Germline CDR1 GTSNPN, CDR2 SVGIG (reference sequence). Losses at the gene ends were 2 bases for V and 5 bases for J; bases not matched to a gene: 11. CDR3 size: 15 residues. The DNA of the CDR3 is TGTGCCTGGAGTCTCACGGGAGGGCCGGTCGACGAGCAGTACTTC. This translates into CAWSLTGGPVDEQYF. The full variable domain, completed using reference TRBV30 and TRBJ2-7, is SQTIHQWPATLVQPVGSPLSLECTVEGTSNPNLYWYRQAAGRGLQLLFYSVGIGQISSEVPQNLSASRPQDRQFILSSKKLLLSDSGFYLCAWSLTGGPVDEQYFGPGTRLTVT.

The V call is TRBV27, the J call TRBJ1-2, with TRBD1 matching 9 bases. This CDR3 comprises 16 residues. V dropped 5 bases and J dropped 5; count of bases not matched to a gene: 12. CDR1 is MNHEY, CDR2 SMNVEV, per germline (reference sequence). CDR3 bases: TGTGCCAGCAGTGGGGGACAGGGCCGATTGTGGTATGGCTACACCTTC. It is translated as CASSGGQGRLWYGYTF.

The chain joins TRBV5-6 to TRBJ1-5, with 7 bases identical to TRBD1. V lost 5 bases and J lost 3; bases outside the gene matches: 8. Germline assignment: CDR1 SGHDT and CDR2 YYEEEE. The CDR3 runs 15 residues. CDR3 protein: CASRFWGQNNQPQHF. The CDR3 DNA reads as TGTGCCAGCAGGTTTTGGGGACAGAACAATCAGCCCCAGCATTTT. Together with reference TRBV5-6 and TRBJ1-5, the CDR3 gives the full variable domain: DAGVTQSPTHLIKTRGQQVTLRCSPKSGHDTVSWYQQALGQGPQFIFQYYEEEERQRGNFPDRFSGHQFPNYSSELNVNALLLGDSALYLCASRFWGQNNQPQHFGDGTRLSIL.

This clone was seen a few times. The rearrangement links TRBV4-3 to TRBJ2-7; 8 bases match TRBD2. This CDR3 is 14 amino acids long. V dropped 1 base and J dropped 4; count of bases not matched to a gene: 3. Germline V gene data show CDR1 as LGHNA and CDR2 as YSLEER. The DNA of the CDR3 is TGCGCCAGCAGCCAAGCGGGAGGGCCATACGAGCAGTACTTC. As protein: CASSQAGGPYEQYF.